The 17 T cell receptor beta chains below come from one sample, sequenced in a study of blood T cell repertoires in COVID-19. Produced via immunoSEQ multiplex PCR; TCRdb's table is partial and in-frame only. Of over 250,000 clones in the sample, about 90% are singletons; the top ten hold roughly 6.3%. The specimen was peripheral blood. Receptors were obtained from a woman in her fifties or sixties with COVID-19, enrolled during active disease.

In DNA form, the CDR3 reads TGTGCCAGCACCCTGACAGGAGGCACTGAAGCTTTCTTT. Residues: CASTLTGGTEAFF. The rearrangement links TRBV7-9 to TRBJ1-1; TRBD1 might be the D (6 bases). The germline V and J ends were trimmed by 7 bases and 4 bases, with 13 bases remaining between them. CDR1 is SEHNR and CDR2 is FQNEAQ in the germline V gene (reference sequence). The CDR3 is 13 residues long.

V usage is TRBV5-4 and J usage is TRBJ2-2; D might be TRBD2 (5 bases). Germline CDR1 and CDR2: SGHNT and YYREEE (reference sequence). The CDR3 is 13 amino acids. Trimming left V 0 bases short and J 7 bases short, with 7 bases between. The CDR3 loop is CASSLDGNGELFF. The CDR3 region has the DNA TGTGCCAGCAGCTTGGACGGGAACGGGGAGCTGTTTTTT. Full variable domain (rest looked up from reference TRBV5-4 and TRBJ2-2): ETGVTQSPTHLIKTRGQQVTLRCSSQSGHNTVSWYQQALGQGPQFIFQYYREEENGRGNFPPRFSGLQFPNYSSELNVNALELDDSALYLCASSLDGNGELFFGEGSRLTVL.

The V gene is TRBV5-1, the J gene TRBJ2-3; TRBD2 agrees at 8 bases. The length of the CDR3 is 16 residues. Germline CDR1 is SGHRS and CDR2 is YFSETQ. The ends lost 0 bases at V and 4 bases at J; junction bases unmatched: 7. The CDR3 DNA reads TGCGCCAGCAGCTTGGATTCGGGAGGGACCGCAGATACGCAGTATTTT. This translates into CASSLDSGGTADTQYF.

The chain links TRBV5-4 to TRBJ1-1; 7 nucleotides agree with TRBD1. The CDR3 loop spans 13 amino acids. The germline gives CDR1 SGHNT, CDR2 YYREEE (reference sequence). V was clipped by 2 bases and J by 7 bases; unmatched bases: 5. The DNA of the CDR3 is TGTGCCAGCAGCTTAGGGACAGCCCTTGAAGCTTTCTTT. This codes for CASSLGTALEAFF.

This clone was seen a single time. The V gene is TRBV4-2, the J gene TRBJ2-3; TRBD2 is a possible D gene (6 bases). Germline loops: CDR1 LGHNA, CDR2 YNFKEQ. Trimming pared 4 bases from V and 2 bases from J, leaving 16 bases between. The CDR3 has 16 residues. The CDR3 DNA follows: TGTGCCAGCAGCCCCATCTCAGCGGGCAACACAGATACGCAGTATTTT. Protein sequence: CASSPISAGNTDTQYF.

As DNA, the CDR3 is TGCAGCGTCATACACCGGACATTTCACTACAATGAGCAGTTCTTC. It encodes CSVIHRTFHYNEQFF. This chain connects TRBV29-1 to TRBJ2-1; a weak D match, TRBD1 (5 bases). Germline V gene lookup returns CDR1 SQVTM and CDR2 ANQGSEA. The CDR3 covers 15 residues. Trimming took off 6 bases at V and 3 bases at J, with 18 bases between the two ends.

The genes are TRBV5-1 and TRBJ1-2; D might be TRBD1 (6 bases). This CDR3 is built from 15 residues. Germline V gene sequence: CDR1 SGHRS, CDR2 YFSETQ. V was trimmed by 4 bases and J by 0 bases, leaving 13 bases between them. The CDR3 DNA sequence: TGCGCCAGCAGCCAAAACAGGGCGGCTAACTATGGCTACACCTTC. Protein product: CASSQNRAANYGYTF.

The genes are TRBV24-1 and TRBJ2-1; 7 bases agree with TRBD2. In germline, CDR1 is KGHDR, CDR2 SFDVKD. Trimming cost V 6 bases and J 7 bases; bases outside gene matches: 8. The CDR3 has 14 residues. The CDR3 DNA reads as TGTGCCACCAGTAAGGCGGGAGCGATAAATGAGCAGTTCTTC. This gives the protein CATSKAGAINEQFF.

The CDR3 DNA sequence: TGTGCCAGCAGCCAACCAAAAGGAACGGGAGGGCCCTCGGCCGGGGAGCTGTTTTTT. Its protein product is CASSQPKGTGGPSAGELFF. The chain employs TRBV14 and TRBJ2-2; 8 bases are shared with TRBD2. This CDR3 has 19 residues. With V trimmed by 2 bases and J by 6 bases, 17 bases remained unmatched. In germline, CDR1 is SGHDN, CDR2 FVKESK.

V usage is TRBV5-1 and J usage is TRBJ2-3, with 7 bases aligning to TRBD1. CDR1 is SGHRS and CDR2 is YFSETQ in the germline V gene. V was clipped by 3 bases and J by 4 bases; unmatched bases: 2. The CDR3 has 13 residues. The CDR3 region has the DNA TGCGCCAGCAGCTCCGGGACAGCAGATACGCAGTATTTT. Protein product: CASSSGTADTQYF.

This chain uses TRBV5-5 with TRBJ2-7; TRBD2 aligns across 13 bases. This CDR3 has 18 amino acids. Germline V lookup: CDR1 SGHKS, CDR2 YYEKEE (reference sequence). V dropped 3 bases and J dropped 1; count of bases not matched to a gene: 10. The chain's CDR3 is CASSWRAGLAGSSYEQYF. The CDR3 nucleotides read TGTGCCAGCAGCTGGAGGGCGGGACTAGCGGGATCGTCCTACGAGCAGTACTTC.

This chain uses TRBV7-6 with TRBJ2-1, with TRBD2 as a possible D gene (6 bases). In germline, CDR1 is SGHVS, CDR2 FNYEAQ. The V end was cut by 5 bases, the J end by 7 bases, with 18 bases between. This CDR3 spans 15 amino acids. The CDR3 spells CASSPTRGRSNEQFF. The CDR3, as DNA: TGTGCCAGCAGCCCGACCCGAGGGAGGAGTAATGAGCAGTTCTTC.

The chain links TRBV19 to TRBJ2-2; 8 nucleotides align to TRBD2. From germline, CDR1 is LNHDA and CDR2 SQIVND (reference sequence). Trimming took 7 bases from V and 7 from J; bases not matched to a gene: 8. The CDR3 has 14 residues. This chain's CDR3 is CASTREGRFGELFF. CDR3 nucleotide sequence: TGTGCCAGTACCCGGGAGGGCCGTTTCGGGGAGCTGTTTTTT.

The chain employs TRBV2 and TRBJ2-7, with 8 bases lining up with TRBD1. The CDR3 is made up of 16 amino acids. The germline V gene has CDR1 SNHLY and CDR2 FYNNEI. With 4 bases clipped from V and 0 bases from J, the junction kept 8 bases outside the gene matches. The CDR3 protein is CASSVWAGGLSYEQYF. The CDR3 DNA reads as TGTGCCAGCAGTGTTTGGGCAGGGGGCCTCTCCTACGAGCAGTACTTC.

The chain employs TRBV20-1 and TRBJ1-1, with D unresolved. Germline CDR1 DFQATT, CDR2 SNEGSKA (reference sequence). The CDR3 is made up of 11 amino acids. Trimming pared 3 bases from V and 5 bases from J, leaving 7 bases between. The CDR3 coding sequence is TGCAGTGCTAGTGCGGGGACTGAAGCTTTCTTT. Protein sequence: CSASAGTEAFF.

In DNA, the CDR3 is TGTGCCAGCAGCCAATGGCGACAGGGTAAGCGGACTGAAGCTTTCTTT. This translates into CASSQWRQGKRTEAFF. The genes are TRBV3-1 (or the pseudogene TRBV3-2) and TRBJ1-1, with 7 bases fitting TRBD1. The CDR3 sequence is 16 residues long. The V gene's germline CDR1 is LGHDT and CDR2 YNNKEL (reference sequence). J was trimmed by 5 bases and V by 2 bases; bases with no gene match: 11.

The chain has TRBV24-1 and TRBJ2-3, with 8 bases that match TRBD2. V dropped 3 bases and J dropped 6; count of bases not matched to a gene: 7. Germline V gene lookup returns CDR1 KGHDR and CDR2 SFDVKD. There are 15 residues in the CDR3. CDR3 bases: TGTGCCACCAGTGATCCGCGGGGGGTCACTGATACGCAGTATTTT. Residues: CATSDPRGVTDTQYF.